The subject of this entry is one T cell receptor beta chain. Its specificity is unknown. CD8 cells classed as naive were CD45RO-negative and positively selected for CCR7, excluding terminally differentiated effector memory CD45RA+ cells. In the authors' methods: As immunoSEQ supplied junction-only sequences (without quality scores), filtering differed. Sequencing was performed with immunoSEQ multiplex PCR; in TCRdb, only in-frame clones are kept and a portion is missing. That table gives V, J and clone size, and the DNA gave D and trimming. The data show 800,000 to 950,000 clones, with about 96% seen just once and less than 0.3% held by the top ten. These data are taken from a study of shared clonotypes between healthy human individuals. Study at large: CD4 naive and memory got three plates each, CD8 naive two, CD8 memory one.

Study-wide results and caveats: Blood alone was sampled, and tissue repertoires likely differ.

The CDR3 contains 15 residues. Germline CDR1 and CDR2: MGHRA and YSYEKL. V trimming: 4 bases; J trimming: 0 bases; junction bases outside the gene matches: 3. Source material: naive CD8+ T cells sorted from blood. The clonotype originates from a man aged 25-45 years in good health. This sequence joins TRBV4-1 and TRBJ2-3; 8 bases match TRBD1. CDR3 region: CASSPWTGSTDTQYF. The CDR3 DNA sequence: TGCGCCAGCAGCCCCTGGACAGGGAGCACAGATACGCAGTATTTT.